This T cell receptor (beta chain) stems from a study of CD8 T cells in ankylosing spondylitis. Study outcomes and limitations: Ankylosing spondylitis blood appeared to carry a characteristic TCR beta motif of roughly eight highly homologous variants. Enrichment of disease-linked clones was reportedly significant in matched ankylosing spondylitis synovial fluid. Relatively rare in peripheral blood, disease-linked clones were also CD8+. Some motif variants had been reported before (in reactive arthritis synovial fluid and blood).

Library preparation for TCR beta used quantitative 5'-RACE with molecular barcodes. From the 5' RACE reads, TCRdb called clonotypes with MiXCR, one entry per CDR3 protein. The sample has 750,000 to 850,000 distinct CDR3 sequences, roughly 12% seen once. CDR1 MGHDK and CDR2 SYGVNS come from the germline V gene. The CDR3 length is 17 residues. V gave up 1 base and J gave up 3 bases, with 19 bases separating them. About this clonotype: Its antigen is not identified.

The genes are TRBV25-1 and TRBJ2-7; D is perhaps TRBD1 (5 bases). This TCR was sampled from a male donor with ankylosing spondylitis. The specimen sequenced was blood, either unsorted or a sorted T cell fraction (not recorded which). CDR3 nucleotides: TGTGCCAGCAGTGAATCTATAGGGGCTTCTGTTGGCTACGAGCAGTACTTC. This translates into CASSESIGASVGYEQYF.